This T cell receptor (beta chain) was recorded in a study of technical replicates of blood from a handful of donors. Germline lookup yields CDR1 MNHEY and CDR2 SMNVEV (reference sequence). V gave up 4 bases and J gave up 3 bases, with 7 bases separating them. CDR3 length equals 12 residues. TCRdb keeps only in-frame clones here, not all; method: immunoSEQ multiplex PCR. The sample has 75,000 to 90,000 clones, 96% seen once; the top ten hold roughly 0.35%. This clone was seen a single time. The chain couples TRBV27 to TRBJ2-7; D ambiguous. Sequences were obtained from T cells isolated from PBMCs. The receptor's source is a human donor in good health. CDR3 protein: CASSSPVYEQYF. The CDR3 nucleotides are TGTGCCAGCAGTTCCCCGGTCTACGAGCAGTACTTC.